The 15 T cell receptor beta chains given below trace back to one sample, sequenced in a study of identical twins (dated by TCRdb to about 2016). The library was prepared using 5' RACE. The data were produced on an Illumina HiSeq 2000. TCRdb passed the public sequencing reads through fastp at Q25 and MiXCR, retaining productive beta sequences. Entries that share a CDR3 protein sequence are merged under the most common genes and DNA. The sample profile shows about 570,000 distinct CDR3 sequences; 9.6% of them were found once. The ten largest make up around 3.1% of the sample. The same data also contributed to another study, on yellow fever vaccine responses in identical twins.

The specimen sequenced was PBMCs. The receptor source for this set is a woman aged 18-30 years in good health.

This rearrangement joins TRBV6-2 or TRBV6-3 to TRBJ1-5; D call uncertain. Per the germline V gene, CDR1 is MNHEY and CDR2 is SVGEGT. This CDR3 is built from 14 residues. The ends were cut back, 3 bases at V and 6 bases at J, with 12 bases in the middle. DNA of the CDR3: TGTGCCAGCAGTTATACGAAGGAAGGTCAGCCCCAGCATTTT. It is translated as CASSYTKEGQPQHF.

This chain connects TRBV4-3 to TRBJ2-2; 9 positions agree with TRBD1. The germline V gene has CDR1 LGHNA and CDR2 YSLEER. The CDR3 runs 15 residues. With V trimmed by 4 bases and J by 6 bases, 6 bases remained unmatched. The CDR3: CASSPGQGWAGELFF. CDR3 DNA: TGCGCCAGCAGCCCCGGACAGGGGTGGGCCGGGGAGCTGTTTTTT.

This clonotype was found a few times. Mismatch with germline at one junction end may stem from a read error. The chain combines TRBV12-3 or TRBV12-4 with TRBJ2-1; no clear D. The CDR3 length is 11 residues. The CDR3 spells CASSSPDDQFF. CDR3 coding DNA: TGTGCCAGCAGCTCTCCGGATGATCAGTTCTTC.

This clonotype was observed many times. V and J are TRBV30 and TRBJ1-5; no clear D gene. The V end lost 0 bases, the J end lost 1 base, and 10 bases lay between the germline ends. The CDR3 runs to 15 residues. Germline lookup yields CDR1 GTSNPN and CDR2 SVGIG (reference sequence). This CDR3 is CAWSVGSVSNQPQHF. DNA of the CDR3: TGTGCCTGGAGTGTTGGGTCAGTGAGCAATCAGCCCCAGCATTTT.

This clonotype was seen only a few times. This chain links TRBV5-1 with TRBJ2-7, with a tentative D call TRBD1 (6 bases). Trimming pared 1 base from V and 6 bases from J, leaving 14 bases between. This CDR3 spans 14 amino acids. Germline CDR1 reads SGHRS; CDR2 reads YFSETQ. DNA of the CDR3: TGCGCCAGCAGCTTGAACCTACAGGGAATCGAGCAGTACTTC. Protein sequence: CASSLNLQGIEQYF.

This clonotype showed up just a few times. The gene calls are TRBV7-2 and TRBJ2-7; tentatively, D is TRBD2 (6 bases). V was cut by 0 bases and J by 2 bases, with 11 bases left in between. The CDR3 is 15 residues long. Germline CDR1 and CDR2: SGHTA and FQGNSA. This CDR3 reads CASSLATAGPYEQYF. In DNA form, the CDR3 reads TGTGCCAGCAGCTTAGCGACGGCGGGGCCCTACGAGCAGTACTTC.

This clonotype was counted at least ten times. This sequence joins TRBV29-1 and TRBJ1-2; D is perhaps TRBD1 (5 bases). CDR3 length: 11 residues. Trimming removed 5 bases from V and 7 bases from J, with 11 bases in between. Per germline, CDR1 SQVTM and CDR2 ANQGSEA. CDR3: CSVSQGGGYTF. The CDR3, as DNA: TGCAGCGTTTCGCAGGGAGGTGGCTACACCTTC.

This chain links TRBV11-2 with TRBJ2-4; 7 positions match TRBD1. Trimming took 5 bases from V and 0 from J; bases not matched to a gene: 10. Per the germline V gene, CDR1 is SGHAT and CDR2 is FQNNGV. This CDR3 is built from 17 residues. CDR3 bases: TGTGCCAGCAGCACCCGGACAGGAACTTTAGCCAAAAACATTCAGTACTTC. It encodes CASSTRTGTLAKNIQYF.

This clonotype was found many times. The chain couples TRBV29-1 to TRBJ1-5; D remains ambiguous. Germline CDR1 is SQVTM and CDR2 is ANQGSEA. V was pared by 4 bases and J by 3 bases, with 10 bases between. This CDR3 is built from 13 residues. CDR3 nucleotides: TGCAGCGTTGGACTGATTTTCAATCAGCCCCAGCATTTT. It encodes CSVGLIFNQPQHF.

The chain joins TRBV7-6 to TRBJ1-1; possible D gene TRBD1, 5 bases. This CDR3 comprises 13 residues. The V and J ends lost 0 bases and 5 bases respectively, with 7 bases between them. Germline assignment: CDR1 SGHVS and CDR2 FNYEAQ. The DNA of the CDR3 is TGTGCCAGCAGCTTAGCAGGGGAAACTGAAGCTTTCTTT. Translating gives CASSLAGETEAFF.

The chain uses TRBV6-2 or TRBV6-3 and TRBJ2-5; TRBD2 is a possible D gene (5 bases). The V gene's germline CDR1 is MNHEY and CDR2 SVGEGT. The CDR3 is 15 residues long. V gave up 0 bases and J gave up 2 bases, with 10 bases separating them. The CDR3 sequence is CASSYSGLEQETQYF. The CDR3 coding sequence is TGTGCCAGCAGTTACTCAGGACTTGAACAAGAGACCCAGTACTTC.

The rearrangement joins TRBV2 to TRBJ2-7; possible D gene TRBD1, 6 bases. The CDR3 covers 14 residues. Germline V CDR1 and CDR2: SNHLY, FYNNEI. Trimming left V 1 base short and J 5 bases short, with 12 bases between. CDR3 loop: CASSEGQGSNEQYF. The CDR3 DNA reads as TGTGCCAGCAGTGAAGGGCAGGGGTCCAACGAGCAGTACTTC.

This clonotype was observed a few times. The chain combines TRBV7-2 with TRBJ1-2; 7 bases are a match to TRBD1. Unmatched junction bases numbered 11, after V lost 7 bases and J lost 6 bases. Germline assignment: CDR1 SGHTA and CDR2 FQGNSA. The CDR3 consists of 14 residues. CDR3 loop: CASIGDSPRDGYTF. As DNA, the CDR3 is TGTGCCAGCATAGGGGACAGCCCTAGGGATGGCTACACCTTC.

This clonotype was counted between two and nine times. CDR3 loop: CASSFRLAGSTGELFF. CDR3 coding DNA: TGTGCCAGCAGCTTCCGACTAGCGGGAAGCACCGGGGAGCTGTTTTTT. The chain recombines TRBV7-9 with TRBJ2-2, with 11 bases aligning to TRBD2. Looked up from germline, CDR1 is SEHNR and CDR2 is FQNEAQ (reference sequence). The CDR3 length is 16 residues. Unmatched junction bases numbered 4, after V lost 3 bases and J lost 4 bases.

V and J are TRBV7-6 and TRBJ2-7, with a possible D match to TRBD1 (8 bases). In germline, CDR1 is SGHVS, CDR2 FNYEAQ. The CDR3 has 16 residues. The ends were cut back, 1 base at V and 3 bases at J, with 16 bases in the middle. The CDR3 bases are TGTGCCAGCAGCTTAGAAGCGGGGACAGGTTACTACGAGCAGTACTTC. This codes for CASSLEAGTGYYEQYF.